A selection of T cell receptor beta chains follows, all from one sample in a study of low-dose radiotherapy and immunotherapy resistance in tumors. TCRdb reprocessed the reads via MiXCR and lists one record per CDR3 protein. The sample yields 50,000 or so distinct CDR3 sequences, about a quarter seen once. The specimen comprised PBMCs, sampled after low-dose radiotherapy plus immunotherapy. The receptors stem from a male donor with prostate cancer. CDR3s include the opening cysteine and the closing phenylalanine or tryptophan. The D gene is left open where the match is weak. Clone size is not always given. Where it is, it says once, few, many or a class for expanded clones.

CASLGGARSSYNEQFF TGTGCCAGCCTGGGCGGGGCGAGGAGCTCCTACAATGAGCAGTTCTTC TRBJ2-1 TRBV12-3/TRBV12-4 - many
CASSSGTSGSYNEQFF TGCGCCAGCAGCTCGGGGACTAGCGGGAGCTACAATGAGCAGTTCTTC TRBJ2-1 TRBV5-1 TRBD2 many
CASSQVVQETQYF TGCGCCAGCAGCCAGGTAGTTCAAGAGACCCAGTACTTC TRBJ2-5 TRBV4-1 - many
CASSQHGTADYGYTF TGCGCCAGCAGCCAACACGGGACGGCAGACTATGGCTACACCTTC TRBJ1-2 TRBV4-3 - many
CASSAMGPDGYTF TGTGCCAGCAGTGCGATGGGGCCGGATGGCTACACCTTC TRBJ1-2 TRBV2 - -
CASSLRTSGRTDTQYF TGTGCCAGCAGTCTCAGGACTAGCGGGAGGACAGATACGCAGTATTTT TRBJ2-3 TRBV12-3/TRBV12-4 TRBD2 few
CASSYRENTGELFF TGTGCCAGCAGTTACAGGGAGAACACCGGGGAGCTGTTTTTT TRBJ2-2 TRBV6-2/TRBV6-3 - medium-sized
CASTRGGGHGYTF TGTGCCAGCACCCGAGGAGGAGGGCATGGCTACACCTTC TRBJ1-2 TRBV6-2/TRBV6-3 - -
CASSETGNQPQHF TGTGCCAGCAGTGAGACAGGGAATCAGCCCCAGCATTTT TRBJ1-5 TRBV6-2/TRBV6-3 TRBD1 many
CASKRQMNTEAFF TGTGCCAGCAAGCGGCAGATGAACACTGAAGCTTTCTTT TRBJ1-1 TRBV2 - few
CSARDRVKTGELFF TGCAGTGCGCGGGACAGGGTGAAGACCGGGGAGCTGTTTTTT TRBJ2-2 TRBV20-1 TRBD1 many
CASSLAGTNEQFF TGTGCCAGCAGTTTAGCAGGGACAAATGAGCAGTTCTTC TRBJ2-1 TRBV12-3/TRBV12-4 - once
CASSLSSTYEQYF TGCGCCAGCAGCCTGAGCAGTACCTACGAGCAGTACTTC TRBJ2-7 TRBV4-1 - many